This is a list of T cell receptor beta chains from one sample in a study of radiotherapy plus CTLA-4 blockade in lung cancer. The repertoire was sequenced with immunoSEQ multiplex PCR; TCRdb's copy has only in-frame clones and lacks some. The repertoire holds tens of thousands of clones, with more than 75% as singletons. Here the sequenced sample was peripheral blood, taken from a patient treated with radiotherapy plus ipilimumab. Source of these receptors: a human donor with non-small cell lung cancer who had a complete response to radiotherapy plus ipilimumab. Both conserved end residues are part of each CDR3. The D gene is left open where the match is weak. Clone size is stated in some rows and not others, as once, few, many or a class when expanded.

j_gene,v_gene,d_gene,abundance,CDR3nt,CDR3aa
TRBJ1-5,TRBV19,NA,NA,TGTGCCAGTAGTACGCAGGGATATCGTCAGCCCCAGCATTTT,CASSTQGYRQPQHF
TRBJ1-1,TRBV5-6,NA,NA,TGTGCCAGCAGCTTGGGGGGGCCCACTGAAGCTTTCTTT,CASSLGGPTEAFF
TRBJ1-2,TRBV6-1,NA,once,TGTGCCAGCAGCCGAGCGGGGGCCTATGGCTACACCTTC,CASSRAGAYGYTF
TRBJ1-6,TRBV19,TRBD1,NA,TGTGCCAGTATGTACAGGGGCGACCATTCACCCCTCCACTTT,CASMYRGDHSPLHF
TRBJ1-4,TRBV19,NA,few,TGTGCCAGTAGTGCGGGGCTGAGTCAAGAAAAACTGTTTTTT,CASSAGLSQEKLFF
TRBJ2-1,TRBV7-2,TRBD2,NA,TGTGCCAGCAGGGCCCGGGACTACATCTACAATGAGCAGTTCTTC,CASRARDYIYNEQFF
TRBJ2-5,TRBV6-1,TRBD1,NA,TGTGCCAGCAGTAGGAGGACAGGGCAACAAGAGACCCAGTACTTC,CASSRRTGQQETQYF
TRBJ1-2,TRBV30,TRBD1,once,TGTGCCTGTTCCCCGACAGGGAACTATGGCTACACCTTC,CACSPTGNYGYTF
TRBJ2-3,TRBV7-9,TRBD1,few,TGTGCCAGCAGCTTGGGACAGCCTACAGATACGCAGTATTTT,CASSLGQPTDTQYF
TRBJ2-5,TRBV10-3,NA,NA,TGTGCCATCAGTGAGGGAAGGGGCTCACAAGAGACCCAGTACTTC,CAISEGRGSQETQYF
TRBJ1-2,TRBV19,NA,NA,TGTGCCAGTAGTATGTTGGCAGCTACTCCGGGTACCTATGGCTACACCTTC,CASSMLAATPGTYGYTF